Below are 27 T cell receptor beta chains sequenced from a single sample in a study of cytomegalovirus exposure and HLA in healthy donors. Using immunoSEQ multiplex PCR, the repertoire was profiled, and TCRdb retains in-frame clones only, with some absent. The sample has around 150,000 clones, 70% to 85% seen once. Source material: PBMCs. All receptors derive from a man aged 25-45 years in good health and CMV-seropositive.

The genes are TRBV19 and TRBJ1-5; 8 bases are a match to TRBD1. Germline loops: CDR1 LNHDA, CDR2 SQIVND (reference sequence). This CDR3 comprises 16 residues. The V gene end was trimmed by 1 base and the J gene end by 2 bases; junction bases not matched to a gene: 4. The DNA for the CDR3 is TGTGCCAGTAGTATAGCAACAGGGGGAGGCAATCAGCCCCAGCATTTT. Translation: CASSIATGGGNQPQHF.

The chain has TRBV5-4 and TRBJ1-4; TRBD1 matches 7 bases. The CDR3 runs 13 residues. The J segment lost 8 bases and the V segment lost 2 bases, leaving 3 bases of the junction unmatched. Germline CDR1 and CDR2: SGHNT and YYREEE (reference sequence). As DNA, the CDR3 is TGTGCCAGCAGCTTTCGGGACAGCGAAAAACTGTTTTTT. This sequence encodes CASSFRDSEKLFF. The entire variable domain, with the rest obtained from reference TRBV5-4 and TRBJ1-4, is as follows: ETGVTQSPTHLIKTRGQQVTLRCSSQSGHNTVSWYQQALGQGPQFIFQYYREEENGRGNFPPRFSGLQFPNYSSELNVNALELDDSALYLCASSFRDSEKLFFGSGTQLSVL.

The chain combines TRBV7-9 with TRBJ2-7; D remains ambiguous. The CDR3 has 12 amino acids. Deletions cut 2 bases from V and 6 bases from J, with 8 bases between. CDR1 is SEHNR, CDR2 FQNEAQ, per germline (reference sequence). DNA for the CDR3: TGTGCCAGCAGCTTACAATACGGCGAGCAGTACTTC. Translation: CASSLQYGEQYF.

This clone was counted a single time. V gene TRBV9 combines with J gene TRBJ2-2; 10 nucleotides align to TRBD2. CDR1 and CDR2 (germline): SGDLS, YYNGEE. V lost 0 bases, J lost 6 bases, and 5 bases stayed unmatched. The CDR3 length is 16 residues. CDR3 coding DNA: TGTGCCAGCAGCGTAGCGAGCGGGAGGGTCGCCGGGGAGCTGTTTTTT. It is translated as CASSVASGRVAGELFF.

The chain employs TRBV2 and TRBJ2-7; 7 bases match TRBD2. The CDR3 covers 15 residues. V lost 6 bases, J lost 7 bases, and 15 bases stayed unmatched. Germline CDR1 reads SNHLY; CDR2 reads FYNNEI. The CDR3 protein is CASRIGSGRTGEQYF. CDR3 DNA: TGTGCCAGCAGGATCGGTAGCGGGCGGACGGGGGAGCAGTACTTC.

The chain links TRBV7-6 to TRBJ1-5, with D perhaps TRBD1 (6 bases). CDR3 length: 15 residues. Germline V gene data show CDR1 as SGHVS and CDR2 as FNYEAQ. V was trimmed by 3 bases and J by 4 bases, leaving 13 bases between them. The CDR3 is CASSFTTGTNQPQHF. The CDR3 bases are TGTGCCAGCAGCTTTACCACGGGGACAAATCAGCCCCAGCATTTT.

This clone has a single count. The V call is TRBV5-4, the J call TRBJ2-7; 7 nucleotides match TRBD1. V lost 3 bases, J lost 0 bases, and 6 bases stayed unmatched. Germline CDR1 SGHNT, CDR2 YYREEE (reference sequence). The CDR3 covers 15 residues. The CDR3 DNA is TGTGCCAGCAGCTCCGGGACAGCCAGCTCCTACGAGCAGTACTTC. The encoded protein is CASSSGTASSYEQYF.

This sequence joins TRBV29-1 and TRBJ2-3, with D maybe TRBD1 (5 bases). The length of the CDR3 is 15 residues. Germline V gene sequence: CDR1 SQVTM, CDR2 ANQGSEA. V shed 0 bases and J shed 0 bases, with 10 bases lying between them. The CDR3 coding sequence is TGCAGCGTTGAAGAAGGGCCAGGGAGCACAGATACGCAGTATTTT. Translating it yields CSVEEGPGSTDTQYF.

V and J are TRBV21-1 and TRBJ1-2; whether TRBD1, the table's D call, matches the DNA was not checked. TRBV21-1 counts as a pseudogene. CDR3 size: 16 residues. CDR3 loop: CASSNSRDSWDYGYTF. CDR3 sequence (DNA): TGTGCCAGCAGCAATAGCCGGGACAGCTGGGACTATGGCTACACCTTC.

The V call is TRBV6-5, the J call TRBJ1-1, with D possibly TRBD1 on 6 matching bases. Trimming shortened V by 6 bases and J by 1 base, and 12 bases separated the two germline ends. This CDR3 comprises 14 residues. The V gene's germline CDR1 is MNHEY and CDR2 SVGAGI. The chain's CDR3 is CASSHPTGNTEAFF. As DNA, the CDR3 is TGTGCCAGCAGCCACCCGACAGGGAACACTGAAGCTTTCTTT.

The chain joins TRBV29-1 to TRBJ2-2; 8 nucleotides match TRBD2. J was trimmed by 4 bases and V by 0 bases; bases with no gene match: 4. This CDR3 is built from 15 residues. Looked up from germline, CDR1 is SQVTM and CDR2 is ANQGSEA. CDR3: CSVEDRGGGTGELFF. The CDR3 DNA follows: TGCAGCGTTGAAGATCGGGGGGGCGGCACCGGGGAGCTGTTTTTT.

V gene TRBV5-1 combines with J gene TRBJ2-7; 8 bases fit TRBD2. The CDR3 extends over 15 amino acids. Germline V lookup: CDR1 SGHRS, CDR2 YFSETQ. The V gene end was trimmed by 1 base and the J gene end by 2 bases; junction bases not matched to a gene: 5. The CDR3 sequence: CASSLRLAGPYEQYF. The CDR3, as DNA: TGCGCCAGCAGCTTGCGTCTAGCGGGTCCCTACGAGCAGTACTTC. Full variable domain (remainder filled in from reference TRBV5-1 and TRBJ2-7): KAGVTQTPRYLIKTRGQQVTLSCSPISGHRSVSWYQQTPGQGLQFLFEYFSETQRNKGNFPGRFSGRQFSNSRSEMNVSTLELGDSALYLCASSLRLAGPYEQYFGPGTRLTVT.

The chain combines TRBV7-2 with TRBJ2-5; 7 bases align to TRBD1. This CDR3 has 14 residues. Per the germline V gene, CDR1 is SGHTA and CDR2 is FQGNSA. After removal of 5 bases from V and 4 bases from J, the junction contained 7 bases not matched to a gene. CDR3 protein: CASSTGQVGETQYF. The CDR3 DNA reads TGTGCCAGCAGCACCGGACAGGTTGGAGAGACCCAGTACTTC.

The V and J genes are TRBV4-2 and TRBJ2-2; 7 bases map to TRBD1. The CDR3 totals 16 residues. Germline V lookup: CDR1 LGHNA, CDR2 YNFKEQ. Trimming cost V 0 bases and J 7 bases; bases outside gene matches: 8. Here the CDR3 DNA reads TGTGCCAGCAGCCAAGATCTGCAGGGGGAGAGCGGGGAGCTGTTTTTT. Translation: CASSQDLQGESGELFF.

This clone was found a few times. CDR3 nucleotide sequence: TGTGCCAGCAGCTTATCCAGGAACACTGAAGCTTTCTTT. Amino acids: CASSLSRNTEAFF. V usage is TRBV7-2 and J usage is TRBJ1-1, with D hard to call. This CDR3 is built from 13 residues. V lost 2 bases and J lost 1, with 5 bases in between. Germline lookup yields CDR1 SGHTA and CDR2 FQGNSA.

The sample holds a few counts of this clone. The V call is TRBV4-2, the J call TRBJ2-7; maybe TRBD1 (5 bases). CDR1 LGHNA and CDR2 YNFKEQ come from the germline V gene. V was clipped by 1 base and J by 11 bases, with 12 bases between them. The CDR3 extends over 12 amino acids. The CDR3 DNA reads as TGTGCCAGCAGCCAAGTTAAGGGGCGTAAGTACTTC. The encoded protein is CASSQVKGRKYF.

V and J are TRBV21-1 and TRBJ2-3; the table's D call, TRBD2, has no DNA check behind it. TRBV21-1 is given as a pseudogene. The CDR3 has 15 amino acids. DNA of the CDR3: TGTGCCAGCAGCAGGCTAGCGGGAAGCACAGATACGCAGTATTTT. It specifies CASSRLAGSTDTQYF.

The rearrangement joins TRBV2 to TRBJ2-4, with a weak D call TRBD1 (5 bases). The length of the CDR3 is 14 residues. Trimming took off 3 bases at V and 4 bases at J, with 10 bases between the two ends. From germline, CDR1 is SNHLY and CDR2 FYNNEI. CDR3: CASSEGPIKNIQYF. DNA for the CDR3: TGTGCCAGCAGTGAGGGGCCTATTAAAAACATTCAGTACTTC.

This clone was seen a few times. V usage is TRBV29-1 and J usage is TRBJ2-3; TRBD2 might be the D (5 bases). Trimming removed 4 bases at V and 3 bases at J, with 14 bases between. This CDR3 is 14 amino acids long. Germline V lookup: CDR1 SQVTM, CDR2 ANQGSEA. As DNA, the CDR3 is TGCAGCGTTGGGAGGACTGCTGGGACAGATACGCAGTATTTT. It is translated as CSVGRTAGTDTQYF.

This rearrangement joins TRBV29-1 to TRBJ1-1; 8 bases line up with TRBD1. CDR3 length equals 12 residues. Germline V gene sequence: CDR1 SQVTM, CDR2 ANQGSEA. V dropped 7 bases and J dropped 5; count of bases not matched to a gene: 6. The CDR3 loop is CSAGGGWTEAFF. DNA for the CDR3: TGCAGCGCAGGGGGCGGATGGACTGAAGCTTTCTTT.

The chain recombines TRBV2 with TRBJ2-5; the match to TRBD1 covers 10 bases. CDR1 and CDR2 from the germline V gene are SNHLY and FYNNEI. The CDR3 sequence is 15 residues long. Trimming took 5 bases from V and 5 from J; bases not matched to a gene: 8. The CDR3 DNA follows: TGTGCCAGCAGTAAAGACAGGGGGCGATTCGAGACCCAGTACTTC. It translates to CASSKDRGRFETQYF. The variable domain in full, with the rest retrieved from reference TRBV2 and TRBJ2-5, is EPEVTQTPSHQVTQMGQEVILRCVPISNHLYFYWYRQILGQKVEFLVSFYNNEISEKSEIFDDQFSVERPDGSNFTLKIRSTKLEDSAMYFCASSKDRGRFETQYFGPGTRLLVL.

This chain links TRBV11-2 with TRBJ1-5; weak D call: TRBD1 (6 bases). The CDR3 totals 15 residues. Trimming took off 5 bases at V and 0 bases at J, with 11 bases between the two ends. Germline V CDR1 and CDR2: SGHAT, FQNNGV. The CDR3: CASSRGKYSNQPQHF. CDR3 nucleotides: TGTGCCAGCAGCAGGGGGAAATATAGCAATCAGCCCCAGCATTTT.

This clone appeared a few times. The chain is built from TRBV19 and TRBJ1-5; D possibly corresponds to TRBD1 (6 bases). The V and J ends lost 8 bases and 8 bases respectively, with 19 bases between them. This CDR3 contains 14 residues. Germline V CDR1 and CDR2: LNHDA, SQIVND (reference sequence). In DNA form, the CDR3 reads TGTGCCAGTTCTATCACAGGGTCCCAGGAGCCCCAGCATTTT. It specifies CASSITGSQEPQHF.

V is TRBV5-1 and J is TRBJ1-2; 8 positions match TRBD1. With 0 bases clipped from V and 8 bases from J, the junction kept 6 bases outside the gene matches. This CDR3 has 14 residues. Germline V gene sequence: CDR1 SGHRS, CDR2 YFSETQ. In DNA, the CDR3 is TGCGCCAGCAGCTTGGCTCCAGGGGGCCTCGGCTACACCTTC. Translating gives CASSLAPGGLGYTF.

V and J are TRBV5-8 and TRBJ2-5, with 8 positions matching TRBD2. CDR3 length: 18 residues. Germline loops: CDR1 SGHTS, CDR2 YDEGEE. J was trimmed by 2 bases and V by 4 bases; bases with no gene match: 16. The CDR3 bases are TGTGCCAGCAGCCCCGGGGGGGCGGGGGGCCTCAGACAAGAGACCCAGTACTTC. The encoded protein is CASSPGGAGGLRQETQYF.

The chain uses TRBV10-1 and TRBJ2-1; TRBD2 matches 9 bases. Germline loops: CDR1 WNHNN, CDR2 SYGVQD (reference sequence). The CDR3 length is 16 residues. The junction had 14 bases not matched to a gene; V was cut back by 2 bases and J by 12 bases. For the CDR3, the DNA is TGCGCCAGCAGTGAGGGAATAGCGGGAGATTTTAGGGGGCAGTTCTTC. Protein sequence: CASSEGIAGDFRGQFF.

The rearrangement links TRBV18 to TRBJ2-7; 12 nucleotides align to TRBD1. The germline gives CDR1 KGHSH, CDR2 LQKENI. CDR3 length: 15 amino acids. The junction had 5 bases not matched to a gene; V was cut back by 4 bases and J by 4 bases. Here the CDR3 DNA reads TGTGCCAGCTCACTCGGGACAGGGGGCCGGTACGAGCAGTACTTC. This codes for CASSLGTGGRYEQYF.